The 3 T cell receptor beta chains presented below share a single source sample, sequenced in a study of T cell responses to AZD1222 COVID-19 vaccine (dated by TCRdb to the early 2020s). Library preparation used the immunoSEQ multiplex PCR assay. TCRdb took this table from immuneACCESS and kept in-frame rearrangements with V and J called. Such tables lack part of the clones; where checked against another copy, unresolved V genes explain under half of the gap, and the rest is unexplained. The sample table lists around 95,000 clones, approximately 90% of them with a count of one. Less than 3.5% of the sample rests with the top ten. This sample's time point label indicates: baseline before first vaccination. The input for sequencing was peripheral blood, taken on day 0 of AZD1222 vaccination. Receptor source: an adult in good health.

This clone was counted once. The V gene is TRBV27, the J gene TRBJ2-6; perhaps TRBD2 as D (5 bases). This CDR3 contains 20 residues. Germline CDR1 reads MNHEY; CDR2 reads SMNVEV (reference sequence). V lost 6 bases and J lost 4, with 28 bases in between. CDR3 DNA sequence: TGTGCCAGCAGCTATAGGAAGGACTGGACGGAGCTGTCGGGGGCCAACGTCCTGACTTTC. Its translation is CASSYRKDWTELSGANVLTF.

V usage is TRBV30 and J usage is TRBJ1-1, with D hard to call. Germline V gene data show CDR1 as GTSNPN and CDR2 as SVGIG (reference sequence). The ends were cut back, 8 bases at V and 2 bases at J, with 15 bases in the middle. The CDR3 totals 13 residues. The CDR3 DNA reads as TGTGCCCGGCGGCTGGAGTTAAACACTGAAGCTTTCTTT. This encodes CARRLELNTEAFF.

The rearrangement uses TRBV7-2 and TRBJ2-1; the D gene could be TRBD1 or TRBD2 (6 bases each). CDR3 length equals 13 residues. The V and J ends lost 1 base and 11 bases respectively, with 12 bases between them. Per germline, CDR1 SGHTA and CDR2 FQGNSA. The CDR3 protein is CASSLEGGLKQFF. The CDR3 bases are TGTGCCAGCAGCTTAGAGGGGGGACTTAAGCAGTTCTTC.